These T cell receptor beta chains were read from a single sample in a study of T cell changes during pregnancy in multiple sclerosis. Generated by immunoSEQ multiplex PCR, the TCRdb table keeps only in-frame clones and is missing some. The sample has roughly 99,000 clones; under 95% are singletons. Sequenced material: peripheral blood, taken after pregnancy. The receptor source for this set is a female donor in good health, enrolled as a control in a pregnancy study. CDR3s include the opening cysteine and the closing phenylalanine or tryptophan. The order of the fields is J gene, clone size, D gene, V gene, CDR3 protein, CDR3 DNA. The D gene is left open where the match is weak. Clone size, where shown, is once, few, many, or a class for clones that have expanded.

J gene: TRBJ1-5; clone size: .; D gene: TRBD1; V gene: TRBV19; CDR3 protein: CASSTTGGDSNQPQHF; CDR3 DNA: TGTGCCAGTAGTACGACAGGGGGAGATAGCAATCAGCCCCAGCATTTT
J gene: TRBJ2-3; clone size: .; D gene: TRBD1; V gene: TRBV11-3; CDR3 protein: CASSSRTGGFSDTQYF; CDR3 DNA: TGTGCCAGCAGCTCTCGGACAGGGGGATTTTCAGATACGCAGTATTTT
J gene: TRBJ1-3; clone size: .; D gene: .; V gene: TRBV7-9; CDR3 protein: CASSPPGGSLRNTIYF; CDR3 DNA: TGTGCCAGCAGCCCCCCCGGGGGTAGTTTAAGGAACACCATATATTTT
J gene: TRBJ2-7; clone size: .; D gene: TRBD2; V gene: TRBV11-2; CDR3 protein: CASSLELAGGFLEQYF; CDR3 DNA: TGTGCCAGCAGCTTAGAGCTAGCGGGAGGGTTTTTAGAGCAGTACTTC
J gene: TRBJ1-2; clone size: .; D gene: TRBD1; V gene: TRBV28; CDR3 protein: CASTLDRGIGYTF; CDR3 DNA: TGTGCCAGCACCTTGGACAGGGGCATCGGCTACACCTTC
J gene: TRBJ1-5; clone size: once; D gene: TRBD1; V gene: TRBV2; CDR3 protein: CASTGQANQPQHF; CDR3 DNA: TGTGCCAGCACTGGACAGGCCAATCAGCCCCAGCATTTT
J gene: TRBJ1-5; clone size: .; D gene: .; V gene: TRBV7-7; CDR3 protein: CASSLGPNQPQHF; CDR3 DNA: TGTGCTAGCAGCTTAGGGCCTAATCAGCCCCAGCATTTT
J gene: TRBJ2-3; clone size: .; D gene: TRBD1; V gene: TRBV7-3; CDR3 protein: CASSLQGATDTQYF; CDR3 DNA: TGTGCCAGCAGCCTGCAGGGGGCCACAGATACGCAGTATTTT
J gene: TRBJ2-3; clone size: .; D gene: TRBD2; V gene: TRBV6-1; CDR3 protein: CASSELAGVVADTQYF; CDR3 DNA: TGTGCCAGCAGTGAACTAGCGGGAGTTGTCGCAGATACGCAGTATTTT
J gene: TRBJ2-7; clone size: .; D gene: .; V gene: TRBV5-1; CDR3 protein: CASSQYSFPYEQYF; CDR3 DNA: TGCGCCAGCAGCCAGTATTCTTTCCCCTACGAGCAGTACTTC
J gene: TRBJ2-5; clone size: .; D gene: TRBD2; V gene: TRBV7-9; CDR3 protein: CASSGGLVGAPEETQYF; CDR3 DNA: TGTGCCAGCAGCGGAGGACTAGTAGGTGCCCCTGAAGAGACCCAGTACTTC
J gene: TRBJ1-1; clone size: .; D gene: .; V gene: TRBV6-6; CDR3 protein: CASSYSTGWPNTEAFF; CDR3 DNA: TGTGCCAGCAGTTACTCGACTGGTTGGCCGAACACTGAAGCTTTCTTT
J gene: TRBJ1-4; clone size: .; D gene: .; V gene: TRBV5-1; CDR3 protein: CASSFTGATNEKLFF; CDR3 DNA: TGCGCCAGCAGCTTCACAGGAGCAACTAATGAAAAACTGTTTTTT
J gene: TRBJ1-4; clone size: .; D gene: TRBD1; V gene: TRBV5-5; CDR3 protein: CASSLKWDRNEKLFF; CDR3 DNA: TGTGCCAGCAGCTTGAAGTGGGACAGGAATGAAAAACTGTTTTTT
J gene: TRBJ1-1; clone size: .; D gene: .; V gene: TRBV27; CDR3 protein: CASSLVGPTTEAFF; CDR3 DNA: TGTGCCAGCAGTTTAGTGGGGCCGACCACTGAAGCTTTCTTT
J gene: TRBJ2-1; clone size: .; D gene: TRBD1; V gene: TRBV15; CDR3 protein: CATSRGNRGNEQFF; CDR3 DNA: TGTGCCACCAGCAGAGGGAACAGGGGGAATGAGCAGTTCTTC
J gene: TRBJ1-1; clone size: .; D gene: TRBD1; V gene: TRBV7-9; CDR3 protein: CASSFGQGRTEAFF; CDR3 DNA: TGTGCCAGCAGCTTCGGACAGGGAAGGACTGAAGCTTTCTTT
J gene: TRBJ2-4; clone size: .; D gene: .; V gene: TRBV28; CDR3 protein: CASSHRVGKNIQYF; CDR3 DNA: TGTGCCAGCAGCCACAGGGTCGGCAAAAACATTCAGTACTTC
J gene: TRBJ2-3; clone size: .; D gene: .; V gene: TRBV6-4; CDR3 protein: CASSDGGGGTTDTQYF; CDR3 DNA: TGTGCCAGCAGTGACGGAGGGGGGGGCACCACAGATACGCAGTATTTT
J gene: TRBJ2-1; clone size: .; D gene: TRBD2; V gene: TRBV7-8; CDR3 protein: CASSFNERGPDNEQFF; CDR3 DNA: TGTGCCAGCAGCTTTAACGAGCGGGGACCCGACAATGAGCAGTTCTTC
J gene: TRBJ2-1; clone size: .; D gene: .; V gene: TRBV27; CDR3 protein: CASSGAGREQFF; CDR3 DNA: TGTGCCAGCAGTGGAGCGGGCAGGGAGCAGTTCTTC
J gene: TRBJ2-7; clone size: .; D gene: .; V gene: TRBV6-6; CDR3 protein: CASSSPSRGGTYEQYF; CDR3 DNA: TGTGCCAGCAGTTCCCCTTCTAGGGGGGGAACCTACGAGCAGTACTTC
J gene: TRBJ2-1; clone size: .; D gene: TRBD2; V gene: TRBV28; CDR3 protein: CASSTSGAGSYNEQFF; CDR3 DNA: TGTGCCAGCAGTACTAGCGGGGCCGGCTCCTACAATGAGCAGTTCTTC
J gene: TRBJ2-1; clone size: .; D gene: .; V gene: TRBV28; CDR3 protein: CASSQSGSAEQFF; CDR3 DNA: TGTGCCAGCAGTCAGTCAGGGTCCGCTGAGCAGTTCTTC
J gene: TRBJ2-2; clone size: .; D gene: .; V gene: TRBV7-7; CDR3 protein: CASSQTETGGSGELFF; CDR3 DNA: TGTGCTAGCAGCCAAACCGAGACGGGGGGCAGCGGGGAGCTGTTTTTT
J gene: TRBJ1-6; clone size: .; D gene: TRBD1; V gene: TRBV28; CDR3 protein: CASSGTGEGSPLHF; CDR3 DNA: TGTGCCAGCAGTGGGACAGGGGAGGGTTCACCCCTCCACTTT
J gene: TRBJ1-1; clone size: .; D gene: TRBD1; V gene: TRBV11-2; CDR3 protein: CASSFGQGARNTEAFF; CDR3 DNA: TGTGCCAGCAGCTTCGGACAGGGGGCGCGGAACACTGAAGCTTTCTTT
J gene: TRBJ2-1; clone size: .; D gene: .; V gene: TRBV28; CDR3 protein: CASSFGALRNEQFF; CDR3 DNA: TGTGCCAGCAGTTTTGGGGCCCTAAGGAATGAGCAGTTCTTC
J gene: TRBJ2-3; clone size: .; D gene: TRBD2; V gene: TRBV6-5; CDR3 protein: CASSYSTGSGTDTQYF; CDR3 DNA: TGTGCCAGCAGTTACTCGACGGGGAGCGGGACTGATACGCAGTATTTT
J gene: TRBJ2-7; clone size: .; D gene: .; V gene: TRBV6-5; CDR3 protein: CASSYSRAGTYEQYF; CDR3 DNA: TGTGCCAGCAGTTACTCGAGGGCAGGAACCTACGAGCAGTACTTC
J gene: TRBJ2-5; clone size: few; D gene: TRBD2; V gene: TRBV10-3; CDR3 protein: CAILAGPGETQYF; CDR3 DNA: TGTGCCATACTAGCGGGGCCGGGGGAGACCCAGTACTTC